This T cell receptor (beta chain) was identified during a study of shared clonotypes between healthy human individuals. The V gene's germline CDR1 is MNHEY and CDR2 SVGAGI. V lost 2 bases and J lost 7, with 11 bases in between. The length of the CDR3 is 13 residues. Caucasian adults living in Nashville, Tennessee, provided all samples. Comments on this clone: No antigen is known for it.

Unsorted PBMC DNA sequencing spanned ten immunoSEQ deep assay plates. Profiled with immunoSEQ multiplex PCR; TCRdb holds only in-frame clones, not every one. This sample has about 490,000 clones; about 84% occur once, and the top ten carry roughly 13%. Findings and limits, study-wide: Since donors were few, the genetic and exposure-history diversity represented was limited.

The chain combines TRBV6-5 with TRBJ1-2, with a possible D match to TRBD1 (5 bases). The sequencing sample was made of PBMCs. The sequence was obtained from a woman aged 40 to 50 in good health. Some clones in this sample may be carry-over from other donors' samples. In DNA, the CDR3 is TGTGCCAGCAGTTACGCTGGGGGGAGTGGCTACACCTTC. It codes for CASSYAGGSGYTF.